This T cell receptor beta chain derives from a study of T cell responses to AZD1222 COVID-19 vaccine. Study-level findings and limits: AZD1222 recipients seropositive at baseline numbered only six. Regions 160-218 and 743-854 held dominance among vaccine-associated CD4 TCRs, which spanned spike. There were mostly white British donors and more females than males, and clonal diversity was possibly underestimated. Every sample of the repertoires postdated the peak T cell response.

Clones were read by immunoSEQ multiplex PCR, and TCRdb kept only the in-frame ones, dropping some. The data hold approximately 150,000 clones, with roughly 90% observed a single time. Note on this clone: Its antigen is still unknown.

This TCR derives from an adult who received the AZD1222 COVID-19 vaccine. Here the sequenced sample was peripheral blood, taken 28 days after the second AZD1222 dose.

CDR3 protein: CASSEGSLPGGTEAFF. CDR3 nucleotide sequence: TGTGCCAGCAGTGAAGGAAGCTTGCCGGGAGGCACTGAAGCTTTCTTT. The chain links TRBV2 to TRBJ1-1; no clear D gene. Per germline, CDR1 SNHLY and CDR2 FYNNEI. The CDR3 contains 16 residues. The V gene lost 1 base and the J gene lost 4 bases, with 16 bases spanning the gap.